Here is one TCR beta chain with its context. This receptor's antigen is unknown. Per-base quality was not reported, and no clone a single base away is much larger than it. Reading the label with the study, this specimen's time point is: baseline before first vaccination. Reading the label with the study, this specimen's treatment or condition is: meningococcal conjugate vaccine given as trial control. The vaccinee samples were drawn from two UK trials, COV001 and COV002, one of which was a single-blind randomized controlled phase 2/3 trial testing AZD1222 (ChAdOx1 nCoV-19) in healthy adults. Trial participant PBMC samples were collected at day 0 and day 28 after the second dose for TCRbeta chain sequencing. The sample comes from a study of T cell responses to AZD1222 COVID-19 vaccine (dated by TCRdb to the early 2020s). Regarding the study in general: TCR sequencing was performed for some 250 trial participants, of whom about 200 were given two doses of AZD1222 and around 25 were given two doses of MenACWY control vaccine. Trial participants were enrolled by age into subgroups of 18-55, 56-69 and 70-plus years, and around 150, 28 and 57 TCR-sequenced participants, respectively, were included in these subgroups. General conclusions and limits of the study: In the small 56-69-year group, the increase in depth fell short of significance, most likely because of low power. Vaccine-associated CD4 TCRs spanned the whole spike protein, with dominant responses in regions 160-218 and 743-854. After two AZD1222 doses, both the breadth and the depth of spike-specific TCRs were significantly higher than at day 0 and than in MenACWY recipients. Reportedly, almost half of the unique spike-specific TCRs recognized epitopes lying outside the regions that are mutated in the B.1.351 and B.1.1.7 variants. Conclusions about previously exposed vaccinees are limited, since just five to seven AZD1222 recipients were seropositive for SARS-CoV-2 at baseline. Most participants were white British and females outnumbered males, and the authors suggested that clonal diversity may have been underestimated. No day 14 peak-response samples were available, so repertoires were characterized only after the peak T cell response.

The CDR3 regions of human TCRbeta chains were subjected to immunosequencing. As for the original processing: TCRs in the repertoires were compared against a reference library of SARS-CoV-2-specific TCRs that had been generated with the MIRA antigen-specificity platform. Breadth was defined as the fraction of unique TCRs that were SARS-CoV-2-associated, and depth was defined as the fraction of total T cells that were SARS-CoV-2-associated. Using the MIRA data, every spike-specific TCR was mapped to the spike region that the TCR reacted to and assigned to either a CD4 or a CD8 class. Log10-transformed breadth and depth values were compared by one-way ANOVA with Sidak's multiple comparisons tests. TCRdb retrieved this table from immuneACCESS and kept in-frame rearrangements only. Not all clones are present; in checked studies, unresolved V genes account for under half, and no reason is known for the remainder. Clonal size and the V and J genes are those of that table, whereas D and trimming came from the DNA. The sample profile shows 100,000 to 150,000 clones; roughly 87% of them were found once. Nearly 4.5% of the sample is held by the ten biggest clonotypes.

The CDR3 covers 15 residues, taking in both the cysteine and the phenylalanine. The DNA shown is the 45-base CDR3, in frame from base 1. Taken from the germline V gene (reference sequence), the CDR1 and CDR2 loops are SGHAT and FQDESV. V is trimmed back by 4 bases and J by 1 base, and the junction contains 4 bases that no gene match accounts for. The sequence was collected from an adult in good health. Recombination linked TRBV11-1 to TRBJ2-1; 7 central bases correspond to TRBD2. Sequencing used peripheral blood, obtained on day 0 of MenACWY control vaccination. The bases are TGTGCCAGCAGCTCCCCGGGGGGTTCCTACAATGAGCAGTTCTTC. The resulting protein is CASSSPGGSYNEQFF. The entire variable domain, with the stretches around the CDR3 drawn from the reference TRBV11-1 and TRBJ2-1 proteins, is EAEVAQSPRYKITEKSQAVAFWCDPISGHATLYWYRQILGQGPELLVQFQDESVVDDSQLPKDRFSAERLKGVDSTLKIQPAELGDSAMYLCASSSPGGSYNEQFFGPGTRLTVL.